The 18 T cell receptor beta chains below were found in one sample sequenced in a study of OX40 agonist ivuxolimab in advanced cancers. The data were produced by immunoSEQ multiplex PCR, yet TCRdb's version contains in-frame clones alone and is incomplete. The data contain tens of thousands of clones, approximately 83% of them singletons. This sample comprised CD4+ or CD8+ T cells sorted from blood, obtained in a trial of the OX40 agonist ivuxolimab. Receptor source: an adult with an advanced solid tumor such as melanoma, head and neck, liver or kidney cancer.

This clone has just one count. This chain uses TRBV4-2 with TRBJ2-2; 11 bases match TRBD2. From germline, CDR1 is LGHNA and CDR2 YNFKEQ. The junction had 5 bases not matched to a gene; V was cut back by 6 bases and J by 5 bases. There are 15 residues in the CDR3. CDR3 protein: CASSLAGGGTGELFF. The CDR3 DNA reads as TGTGCCAGCAGTCTAGCGGGAGGCGGGACCGGGGAGCTGTTTTTT.

The chain employs TRBV28 and TRBJ2-5; 13 bases agree with TRBD2. The CDR3 spans 15 residues. In germline, CDR1 is MDHEN, CDR2 SYDVKM. V shed 6 bases and J 5 bases; nucleotides not matched to a gene: 6. The CDR3 reads CASSPTSGRGETQYF. CDR3 nucleotide sequence: TGTGCCAGCAGCCCCACTAGCGGGAGGGGGGAGACCCAGTACTTC.

This clone was picked up a small number of times. J is TRBJ1-3 and V is TRBV15; unclear D gene. The CDR3 contains 17 residues. With 3 bases removed from V and 0 bases from J, the gap between germline ends came to 15 bases. Germline CDR1 is LNHNV and CDR2 is YYDKDF (reference sequence). In DNA form, the CDR3 reads TGTGCCACCAGCAGGACCCGGGCTTCCACCTCTGGAAACACCATATATTTT. It specifies CATSRTRASTSGNTIYF.

This chain joins TRBV4-1 and TRBJ2-5; possibly TRBD2 for D (5 bases). Gene TRBJ2-4 matches the end of the DNA better, so the J call may be wrong. Germline CDR1 reads MGHRA; CDR2 reads YSYEKL. The CDR3 totals 15 residues. The CDR3 DNA sequence: TGCGCCAGCAGCCAAGAGAGGGCCCGCGACCTCATTCAGTACTTC. Encoded protein: CASSQERARDLIQYF.

This chain links TRBV12-5 with TRBJ2-2; TRBD1 agrees at 7 bases. The V gene end was trimmed by 7 bases and the J gene end by 0 bases; junction bases not matched to a gene: 5. The CDR3 extends over 15 amino acids. Looked up from germline, CDR1 is LGHNT and CDR2 is FRNRAP. CDR3 residues: CASAVGQSNTGELFF. Here the CDR3 DNA reads TGTGCTAGTGCCGTGGGACAGTCGAACACCGGGGAGCTGTTTTTT. The variable domain in full, with the rest retrieved from reference TRBV12-5 and TRBJ2-2, is DARVTQTPRHKVTEMGQEVTMRCQPILGHNTVFWYRQTMMQGLELLAYFRNRAPLDDSGMPKDRFSAEMPDATLATLKIQPSEPRDSAVYFCASAVGQSNTGELFFGEGSRLTVL.

V and J are TRBV27 and TRBJ1-1, with a weak D call TRBD1 (6 bases). Germline CDR1 and CDR2: MNHEY and SMNVEV (reference sequence). This CDR3 has 13 residues. V was cut by 3 bases and J by 6 bases, with 11 bases left in between. CDR3 sequence (DNA): TGTGCCAGCAGTTTTGGGGGGGCGGCTGAAGCTTTCTTT. Residues: CASSFGGAAEAFF.

The V gene is TRBV20-1, the J gene TRBJ1-2; D call uncertain. Germline V gene sequence: CDR1 DFQATT, CDR2 SNEGSKA (reference sequence). V was shortened by 3 bases and J by 6 bases, with 8 bases between the two germline ends. This CDR3 is 11 amino acids long. The CDR3: CSARVPNGYTF. The CDR3 coding sequence is TGCAGTGCTAGGGTCCCCAATGGCTACACCTTC.

The rearrangement links TRBV5-1 to TRBJ2-6; D gene uncertain. The CDR3 extends over 14 amino acids. Trimming left V 2 bases short and J 1 base short, with 4 bases between. CDR1 and CDR2 (germline): SGHRS, YFSETQ. CDR3 amino acids: CASSLGSGANVLTF. CDR3 DNA: TGCGCCAGCAGCTTAGGGTCTGGGGCCAACGTCCTGACTTTC.

The gene calls are TRBV11-2 and TRBJ2-7; TRBD2 matches at 12 bases. Germline CDR1 is SGHAT and CDR2 is FQNNGV. After removal of 4 bases from V and 2 bases from J, the junction contained 3 bases not matched to a gene. The CDR3 runs to 15 residues. CDR3 in amino acids: CASSSRLAGAYEQYF. The CDR3 coding sequence is TGTGCCAGCAGCTCCAGACTAGCGGGAGCCTACGAGCAGTACTTC.

The genes are TRBV19 and TRBJ1-5; D gene unclear. Germline values: CDR1 LNHDA, CDR2 SQIVND (reference sequence). Deletions cut 5 bases from V and 3 bases from J, with 8 bases between. This CDR3 region has 13 residues. Here the CDR3 DNA reads TGTGCCAGTAGTGCCACAGTCAATCAGCCCCAGCATTTT. It is translated as CASSATVNQPQHF.

This chain links TRBV10-1 with TRBJ1-4; D gene uncertain. Germline CDR1 is WNHNN and CDR2 is SYGVQD (reference sequence). The germline V and J ends were trimmed by 7 bases and 7 bases, with 7 bases remaining between them. The CDR3 spans 11 residues. DNA of the CDR3: TGCGCCAGCAAGGGTGGTGAAAAACTGTTTTTT. Amino acids: CASKGGEKLFF.

This chain links TRBV10-2 with TRBJ1-2, with D uncertain. This CDR3 has 16 amino acids. V lost 6 bases and J lost 4, with 21 bases in between. The germline V gene encodes CDR1 WSHSY and CDR2 SAAADI. The CDR3 loop is CASSQPQGRRVYGYTF. In DNA form, the CDR3 reads TGCGCCAGCAGCCAACCCCAAGGGAGGAGGGTCTATGGCTACACCTTC.

This clone was recorded only once. The rearrangement links TRBV7-9 to TRBJ1-6; D perhaps matches TRBD1 (6 bases). The CDR3 extends over 15 amino acids. V was cut by 7 bases and J by 6 bases, with 16 bases left in between. Germline CDR1 reads SEHNR; CDR2 reads FQNEAQ (reference sequence). CDR3 protein: CASTPGWTVNSPLHF. CDR3 nucleotide sequence: TGTGCCAGCACCCCCGGCTGGACAGTTAATTCACCCCTCCACTTT.

This clone came up once. The V gene is TRBV11-2, the J gene TRBJ2-3; D is uncertain. Germline V gives CDR1 SGHAT, CDR2 FQNNGV. V was cut by 7 bases and J by 8 bases, with 16 bases left in between. The CDR3 loop spans 13 amino acids. The chain's CDR3 is CASTQYRFATQYF. CDR3 coding DNA: TGTGCCAGCACCCAATATAGATTCGCTACGCAGTATTTT. Variable domain in full (rest from reference TRBV11-2 and TRBJ2-3): EAGVAQSPRYKIIEKRQSVAFWCNPISGHATLYWYQQILGQGPKLLIQFQNNGVVDDSQLPKDRFSAERLKGVDSTLKIQPAKLEDSAVYLCASTQYRFATQYFGPGTRLTVL.

The J gene is TRBJ1-2, the V gene TRBV11-2, with TRBD1 matching over 9 bases. Germline V lookup: CDR1 SGHAT, CDR2 FQNNGV. Trimming at V came to 1 base and at J to 6 bases, leaving 9 bases not matched to a gene. The length of the CDR3 is 16 residues. The CDR3 sequence is CASSLAVGQGRDGYTF. DNA of the CDR3: TGTGCCAGCAGCTTAGCGGTGGGACAGGGTAGGGATGGCTACACCTTC.

This clone was counted only a few times. The CDR3 DNA follows: TGTGCCAGTAGTATACGGGCATATCAGCCCCAGCATTTT. Its protein is CASSIRAYQPQHF. The genes are TRBV19 and TRBJ1-5; D call uncertain. Germline values: CDR1 LNHDA, CDR2 SQIVND (reference sequence). This CDR3 region has 13 residues. V lost 2 bases and J lost 5, with 7 bases in between. Complete variable domain (other parts from reference TRBV19 and TRBJ1-5): DGGITQSPKYLFRKEGQNVTLSCEQNLNHDAMYWYRQDPGQGLRLIYYSQIVNDFQKGDIAEGYSVSREKKESFPLTVTSAQKNPTAFYLCASSIRAYQPQHFGDGTRLSIL.

The rearrangement links TRBV6-5 to TRBJ1-5; D gene ambiguous. The CDR3 length is 15 residues. CDR1 and CDR2 from the germline V gene are MNHEY and SVGAGI. The V gene lost 5 bases and the J gene lost 1 base, with 12 bases spanning the gap. CDR3 nucleotides: TGTGCCAGCAGTCCCGTCGAGCGCAGCAATCAGCCCCAGCATTTT. It specifies CASSPVERSNQPQHF.

The chain links TRBV10-1 to TRBJ1-3; no definite D call. Looked up from germline, CDR1 is WNHNN and CDR2 is SYGVQD (reference sequence). V gave up 8 bases and J gave up 1 base, with 6 bases separating them. CDR3 length equals 12 residues. The CDR3 region has the DNA TGCGCCAGCCGGGCATCTGGAAACACCATATATTTT. This translates into CASRASGNTIYF.